The clone carrying this T cell receptor (beta chain) has just one count. Its specificity is unknown. This CDR3 is built from 17 residues. Germline V CDR1 and CDR2: MDHEN, SYDVKM. V was clipped by 4 bases and J by 7 bases; unmatched bases: 13. The PCR made use of 60 Vbeta and 13 Jbeta primers. TCRdb's copy holds only in-frame clones and misses some; the assay was immunoSEQ multiplex PCR. Of fewer than 200,000 clones in the sample, approximately 80% are singletons; the top ten hold around 14%. This sample is drawn from a study of cytomegalovirus exposure and HLA in healthy donors. The study, taken as a whole, reports: Cytomegalovirus-associated TCR beta chains were listed, numbering 150 to 200. Fewer N-insertions than the 666-donor mean were reportedly shown by an Asian-associated ancestry cluster in a later analysis. A few of the chains that were CMV-associated were confirmed in vitro to be specific for CMV antigens. Reports indicated that the classifier achieved high specificity and sensitivity in diagnosing cytomegalovirus status.

The material sequenced was PBMCs. This clonotype was sampled from a woman aged 25 to 39 in good health and CMV-seropositive. The chain joins TRBV28 to TRBJ2-1; TRBD2 matches at 10 bases. CDR3 DNA: TGTGCCAGCAGTTCCAATCGGCTAGCGGGAGTTAGGAATGAGCAGTTCTTC. It yields the protein CASSSNRLAGVRNEQFF.